This T cell receptor beta chain was observed in a study of T cell responses to AZD1222 COVID-19 vaccine (dated by TCRdb to about 2021). With regard to the full study: AZD1222 recipients whose second dose came at about 4 weeks and those whose second dose came at about 12 weeks were combined into one group, since spike-specific TCR depth and breadth did not differ between the two schedules. A total of approximately 240 trial participants underwent TCR sequencing, of whom roughly 210 had received two doses of AZD1222 and some 25 had received two doses of the MenACWY control vaccine. Trial participants were enrolled by age into subgroups of 18-55, 56-69 and 70-plus years, and 148, 28 and 57 TCR-sequenced participants, respectively, were included in these subgroups.

The research as a whole found: Participants were mostly white British and included more females than males, and it was suggested by the authors that clonal diversity may have been underestimated. Conclusions about previously exposed vaccinees were limited because only six or seven AZD1222 recipients were SARS-CoV-2 seropositive at baseline. No day 14 peak-response samples were available, so repertoires were characterized only after the peak T cell response. The 56-69-year group was small, and its depth increase did not reach significance, likely because of low power. Spike-specific TCR breadth and depth rose significantly after two AZD1222 doses compared with day 0 and with MenACWY recipients. Epitopes outside the regions mutated in the B.1.351 and B.1.1.7 variants were reportedly recognized by nearly half of the unique spike-specific TCRs. Vaccine-associated CD4 TCRs spanned the whole spike protein, with dominant responses in regions 160-218 and 743-854.

The CDR3 regions of human TCRbeta chains were subjected to immunosequencing. The original methods were these. Repertoire TCRs were checked for matches against a reference library of SARS-CoV-2-specific TCRs that had been generated using the MIRA antigen-specificity platform. Breadth meant the fraction of unique TCRs that were SARS-CoV-2-associated, whereas depth meant the fraction of total T cells that were SARS-CoV-2-associated. Using the MIRA data, every spike-specific TCR was mapped to the spike region that the TCR reacted to and assigned to either a CD4 or a CD8 class. Log10-transformed breadth and depth values were compared by one-way ANOVA with Sidak's multiple comparisons tests. The clones in this table, taken by TCRdb from immuneACCESS, are in-frame only. Not every clone is retained; where verified, under half of the shortfall comes from an unresolved V gene, and the cause of the rest is unknown. The DNA was the basis for D and trimming; V, J and clone size are from that table. Present in this sample are around 160,000 clones, around 89% of which were seen just once. The top ten constitute about 5% of the sample.

The CDR3 starts with the cysteine, ends with the phenylalanine, and has 14 residues. The only DNA kept is the CDR3, 42 bases in frame from the first base. V is clipped by 7 bases and J by 0 bases, and the sequence between their germline boundaries is 10 bases long. Taken from the germline V gene, the CDR1 and CDR2 loops are MNHEY and SVGAGI. Taken with the paper, the label for time point translates to: baseline before first vaccination. Vaccinee samples came from UK trials COV001 and COV002, including a single-blind randomized controlled phase 2/3 trial of AZD1222 (ChAdOx1 nCoV-19) in healthy adults. For TCRbeta chain sequencing, PBMC samples from trial participants were taken at day 0 and at day 28 after the second dose. The count of this clone is one. Its antigen is not yet known. There are no base qualities to consult, and no much larger clone falls within one base.

The origin of this receptor is an adult in good health. Source: peripheral blood, taken on day 0 of AZD1222 vaccination. The chain uses TRBV6-5 and TRBJ1-3; the D segment cannot be called with confidence. The DNA sequence reads TGTGCCAGCAAAGGCAGCTTCTCTGGAAACACCATATATTTT. It specifies CASKGSFSGNTIYF.